The next 2 T cell receptor beta chains were all read from a single sample in a study of cytomegalovirus exposure and HLA in healthy donors. It was with 60 Vbeta and 13 Jbeta primers that the PCR ran. Sequencing was performed with immunoSEQ multiplex PCR; in TCRdb, only in-frame clones are kept and a portion is missing. The repertoire holds 200,000 or so clones, approximately 88% seen once, with roughly 0.71% in the top ten. Sequences were obtained from PBMCs. The origin of the receptors is a boy aged 2 to 10 in good health and CMV-seronegative.

V and J are TRBV25-1 and TRBJ2-1; 8 bases map to TRBD2. The CDR3 consists of 13 residues. J gave up 10 bases and V 5 bases, and 7 bases lay outside the gene matches. CDR1 is MGHDK, CDR2 SYGVNS, per germline. CDR3 loop: CASSYAGGFEQFF. The CDR3 DNA follows: TGTGCCAGCAGTTATGCGGGGGGTTTCGAGCAGTTCTTC.

The CDR3 is CASSQDKAQGAQTGELFF. The CDR3 coding sequence is TGTGCCAGCAGCCAAGATAAGGCTCAGGGGGCGCAGACCGGGGAGCTGTTTTTT. This chain uses TRBV4-2 with TRBJ2-2; 8 bases are shared with TRBD1. The CDR3 spans 18 residues. J gave up 5 bases and V 0 bases, and 11 bases lay outside the gene matches. The germline V gene encodes CDR1 LGHNA and CDR2 YNFKEQ.